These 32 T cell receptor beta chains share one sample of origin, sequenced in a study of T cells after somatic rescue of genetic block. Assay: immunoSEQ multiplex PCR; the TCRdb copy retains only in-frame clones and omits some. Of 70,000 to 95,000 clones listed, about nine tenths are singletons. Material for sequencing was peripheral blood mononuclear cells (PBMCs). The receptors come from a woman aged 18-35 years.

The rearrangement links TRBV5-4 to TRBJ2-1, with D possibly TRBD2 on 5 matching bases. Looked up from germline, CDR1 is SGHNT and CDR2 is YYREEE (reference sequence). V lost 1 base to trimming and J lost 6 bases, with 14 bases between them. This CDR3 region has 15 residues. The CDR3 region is CASSLSGGRPNEQFF. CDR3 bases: TGTGCCAGCAGCTTGAGTGGCGGGCGTCCCAATGAGCAGTTCTTC.

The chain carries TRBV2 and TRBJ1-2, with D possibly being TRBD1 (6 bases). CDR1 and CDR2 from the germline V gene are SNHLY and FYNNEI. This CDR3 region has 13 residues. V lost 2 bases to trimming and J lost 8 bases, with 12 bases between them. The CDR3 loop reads CASSESRGRGYTF. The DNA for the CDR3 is TGTGCCAGCAGTGAAAGCCGGGGGCGCGGCTACACCTTC.

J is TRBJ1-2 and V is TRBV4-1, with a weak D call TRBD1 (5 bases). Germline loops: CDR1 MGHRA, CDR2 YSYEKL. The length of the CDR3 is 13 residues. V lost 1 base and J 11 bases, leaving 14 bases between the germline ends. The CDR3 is CASSQGDWWGYTF. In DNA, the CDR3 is TGCGCCAGCAGCCAAGGGGATTGGTGGGGGTACACCTTC.

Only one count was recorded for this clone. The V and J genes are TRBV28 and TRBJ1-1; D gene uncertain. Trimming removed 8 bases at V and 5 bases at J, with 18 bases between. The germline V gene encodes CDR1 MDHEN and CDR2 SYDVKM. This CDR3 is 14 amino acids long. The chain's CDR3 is CASAVRRRFTEAFF. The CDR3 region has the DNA TGTGCCAGCGCCGTTAGGCGGCGTTTTACTGAAGCTTTCTTT.

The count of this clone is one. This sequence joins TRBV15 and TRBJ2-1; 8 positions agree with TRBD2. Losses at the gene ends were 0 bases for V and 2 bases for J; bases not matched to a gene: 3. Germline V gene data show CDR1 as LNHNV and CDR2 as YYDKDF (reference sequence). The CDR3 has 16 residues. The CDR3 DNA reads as TGTGCCACCAGCAGAGATCCGGGGGGGCCCTACAATGAGCAGTTCTTC. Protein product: CATSRDPGGPYNEQFF.

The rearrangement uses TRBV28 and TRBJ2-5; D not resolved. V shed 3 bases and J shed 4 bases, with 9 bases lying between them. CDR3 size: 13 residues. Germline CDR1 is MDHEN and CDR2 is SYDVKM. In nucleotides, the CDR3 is TGTGCCAGCAGTTTGCGCAGAAGAGAGACCCAGTACTTC. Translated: CASSLRRRETQYF.

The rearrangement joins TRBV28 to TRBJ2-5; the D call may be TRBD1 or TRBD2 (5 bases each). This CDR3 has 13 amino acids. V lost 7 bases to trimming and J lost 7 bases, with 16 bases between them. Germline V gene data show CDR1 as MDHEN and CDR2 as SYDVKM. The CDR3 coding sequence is TGTGCCAGCACACGGGGCAGGGACGTGACCCAGTACTTC. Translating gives CASTRGRDVTQYF.

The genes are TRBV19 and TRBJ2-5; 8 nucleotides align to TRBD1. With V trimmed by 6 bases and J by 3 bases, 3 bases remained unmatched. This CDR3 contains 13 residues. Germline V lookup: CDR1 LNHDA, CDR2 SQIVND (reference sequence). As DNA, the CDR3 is TGTGCCAGTAGGAGGGACAGGAAAGAGACCCAGTACTTC. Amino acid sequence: CASRRDRKETQYF.

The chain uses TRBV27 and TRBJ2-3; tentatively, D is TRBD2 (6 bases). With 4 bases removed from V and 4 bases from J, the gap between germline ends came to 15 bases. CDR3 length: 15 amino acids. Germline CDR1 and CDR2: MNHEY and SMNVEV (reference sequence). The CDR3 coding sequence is TGTGCCAGCAGTTCTGGGGGGATTTGGGCAGATACGCAGTATTTT. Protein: CASSSGGIWADTQYF.

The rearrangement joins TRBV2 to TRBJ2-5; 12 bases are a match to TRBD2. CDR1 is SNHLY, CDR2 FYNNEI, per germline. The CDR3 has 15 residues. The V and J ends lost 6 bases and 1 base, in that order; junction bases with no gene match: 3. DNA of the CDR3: TGTGCCAGCAGGACTAGCGGGGGCAGCCAAGAGACCCAGTACTTC. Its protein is CASRTSGGSQETQYF.

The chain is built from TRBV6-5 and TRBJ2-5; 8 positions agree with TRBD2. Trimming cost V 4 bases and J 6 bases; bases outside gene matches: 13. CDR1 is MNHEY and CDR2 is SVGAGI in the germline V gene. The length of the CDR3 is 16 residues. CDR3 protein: CASSSPSGGGRKTQYF. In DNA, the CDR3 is TGTGCCAGCAGTTCTCCCAGCGGGGGTGGAAGGAAGACCCAGTACTTC.

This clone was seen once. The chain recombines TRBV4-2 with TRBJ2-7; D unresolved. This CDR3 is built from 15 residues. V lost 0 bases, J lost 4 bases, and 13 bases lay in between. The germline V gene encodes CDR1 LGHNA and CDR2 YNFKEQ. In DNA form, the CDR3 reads TGTGCCAGCAGCCAAGACGGGTCGGAAGTGTACGAGCAGTACTTC. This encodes CASSQDGSEVYEQYF.

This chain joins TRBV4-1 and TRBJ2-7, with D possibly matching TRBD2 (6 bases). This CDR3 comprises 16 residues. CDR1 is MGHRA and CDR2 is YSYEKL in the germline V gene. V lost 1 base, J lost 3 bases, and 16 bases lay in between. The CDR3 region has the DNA TGCGCCAGCAGCCAAGTTAGCGGTTCTGCACTCTACGAGCAGTACTTC. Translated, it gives CASSQVSGSALYEQYF.

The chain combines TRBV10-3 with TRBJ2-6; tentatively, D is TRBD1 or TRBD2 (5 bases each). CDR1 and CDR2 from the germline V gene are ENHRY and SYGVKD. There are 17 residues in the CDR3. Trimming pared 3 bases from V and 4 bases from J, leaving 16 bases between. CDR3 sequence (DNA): TGTGCCATCAGTGATACAGGTGGGGGATCCGGGGCCAACGTCCTGACTTTC. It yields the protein CAISDTGGGSGANVLTF.

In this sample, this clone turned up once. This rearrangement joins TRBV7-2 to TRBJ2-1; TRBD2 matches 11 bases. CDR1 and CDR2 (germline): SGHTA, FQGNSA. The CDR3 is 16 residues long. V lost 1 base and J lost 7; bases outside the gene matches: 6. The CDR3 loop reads CASSLVPGLAANEQFF. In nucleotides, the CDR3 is TGTGCCAGCAGCTTAGTCCCGGGACTAGCGGCTAATGAGCAGTTCTTC.

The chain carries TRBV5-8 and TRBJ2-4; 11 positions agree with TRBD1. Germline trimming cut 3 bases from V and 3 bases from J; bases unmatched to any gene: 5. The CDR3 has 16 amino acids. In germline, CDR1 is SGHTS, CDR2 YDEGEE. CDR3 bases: TGTGCCAGCAGCTGGGGACAGGGGGGAGTCAAAAACATTCAGTACTTC. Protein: CASSWGQGGVKNIQYF.

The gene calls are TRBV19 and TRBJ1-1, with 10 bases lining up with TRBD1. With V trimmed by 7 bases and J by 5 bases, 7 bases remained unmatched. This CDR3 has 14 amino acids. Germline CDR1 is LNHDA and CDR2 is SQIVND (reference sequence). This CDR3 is CASTAGTGVTEAFF. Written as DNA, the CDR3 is TGTGCCAGTACCGCCGGGACAGGGGTGACTGAAGCTTTCTTT.

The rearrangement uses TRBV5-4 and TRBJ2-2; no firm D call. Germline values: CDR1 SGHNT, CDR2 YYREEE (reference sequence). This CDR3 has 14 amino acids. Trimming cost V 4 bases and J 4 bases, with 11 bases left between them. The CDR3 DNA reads TGTGCCAGCAGCAAAGGACCCCTCACCGGGGAGCTGTTTTTT. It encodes CASSKGPLTGELFF.

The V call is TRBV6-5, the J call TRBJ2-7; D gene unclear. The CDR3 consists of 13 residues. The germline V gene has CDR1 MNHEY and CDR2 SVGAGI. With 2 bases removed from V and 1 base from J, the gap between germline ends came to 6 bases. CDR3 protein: CASSYGVSYEQYF. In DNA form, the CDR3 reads TGTGCCAGCAGTTACGGGGTTTCCTACGAGCAGTACTTC.

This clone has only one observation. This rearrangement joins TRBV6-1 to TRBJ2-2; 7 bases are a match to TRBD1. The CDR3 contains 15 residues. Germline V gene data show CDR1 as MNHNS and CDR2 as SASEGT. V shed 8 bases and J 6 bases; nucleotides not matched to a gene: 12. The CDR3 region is CASVDRAAFPGELFF. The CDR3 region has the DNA TGTGCCAGCGTAGACAGGGCGGCATTCCCCGGGGAGCTGTTTTTT.

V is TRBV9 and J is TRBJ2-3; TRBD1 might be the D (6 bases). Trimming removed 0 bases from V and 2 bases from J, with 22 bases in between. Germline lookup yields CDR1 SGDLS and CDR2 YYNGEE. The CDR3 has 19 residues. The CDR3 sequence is CASSVGPPGMAGATDTQYF. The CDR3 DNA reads TGTGCCAGCAGCGTAGGCCCCCCCGGAATGGCAGGGGCCACAGATACGCAGTATTTT. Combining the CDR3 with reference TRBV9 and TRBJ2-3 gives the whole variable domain DSGVTQTPKHLITATGQRVTLRCSPRSGDLSVYWYQQSLDQGLQFLIQYYNGEERAKGNILERFSAQQFPDLHSELNLSSLELGDSALYFCASSVGPPGMAGATDTQYFGPGTRLTVL.

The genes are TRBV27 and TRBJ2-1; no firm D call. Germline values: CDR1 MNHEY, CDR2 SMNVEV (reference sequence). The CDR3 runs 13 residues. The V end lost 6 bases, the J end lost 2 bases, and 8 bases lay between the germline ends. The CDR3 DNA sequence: TGTGCCAGCAGAATGGGTCCCTACAATGAGCAGTTCTTC. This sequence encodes CASRMGPYNEQFF.

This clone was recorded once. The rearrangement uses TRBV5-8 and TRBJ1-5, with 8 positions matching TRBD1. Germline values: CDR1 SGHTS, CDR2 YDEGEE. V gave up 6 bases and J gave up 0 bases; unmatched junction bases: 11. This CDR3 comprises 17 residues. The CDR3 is CASNPPDREYSNQPQHF. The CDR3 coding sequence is TGTGCCAGCAACCCTCCGGACAGGGAGTATAGCAATCAGCCCCAGCATTTT.

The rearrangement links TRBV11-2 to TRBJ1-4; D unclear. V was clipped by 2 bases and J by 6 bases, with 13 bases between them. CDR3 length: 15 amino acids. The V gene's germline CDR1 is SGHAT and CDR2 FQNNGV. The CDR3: CASSLLRVGDEKLFF. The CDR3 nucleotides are TGTGCCAGCAGCTTACTAAGGGTGGGTGATGAAAAACTGTTTTTT.

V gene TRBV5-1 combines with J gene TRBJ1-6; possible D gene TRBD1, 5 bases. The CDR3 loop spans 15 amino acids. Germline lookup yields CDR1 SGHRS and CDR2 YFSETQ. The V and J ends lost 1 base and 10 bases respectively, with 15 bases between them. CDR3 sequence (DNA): TGCGCCAGCAGCTTGCGTTCCGGGGACGACTCACCCCTCCACTTT. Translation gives CASSLRSGDDSPLHF.

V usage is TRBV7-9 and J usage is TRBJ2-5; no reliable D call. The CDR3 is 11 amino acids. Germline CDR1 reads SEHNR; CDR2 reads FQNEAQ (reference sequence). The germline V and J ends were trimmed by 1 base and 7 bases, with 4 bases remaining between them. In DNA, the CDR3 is TGTGCCAGCAGCTTAGAGGGGACCCAGTACTTC. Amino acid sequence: CASSLEGTQYF.

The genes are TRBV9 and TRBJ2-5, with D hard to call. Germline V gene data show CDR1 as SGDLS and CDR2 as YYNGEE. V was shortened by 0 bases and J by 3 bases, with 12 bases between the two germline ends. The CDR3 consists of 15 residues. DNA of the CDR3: TGTGCCAGCAGCGTAGCTTGGGCAGGAAAAGAGACCCAGTACTTC. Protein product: CASSVAWAGKETQYF.

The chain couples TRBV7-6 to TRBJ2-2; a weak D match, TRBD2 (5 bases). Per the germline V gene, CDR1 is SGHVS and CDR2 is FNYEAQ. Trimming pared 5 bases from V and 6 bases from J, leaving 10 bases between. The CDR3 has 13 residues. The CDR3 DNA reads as TGTGCCAGCAGCCCTAGCCTCCCCGGGGAGCTGTTTTTT. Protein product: CASSPSLPGELFF.

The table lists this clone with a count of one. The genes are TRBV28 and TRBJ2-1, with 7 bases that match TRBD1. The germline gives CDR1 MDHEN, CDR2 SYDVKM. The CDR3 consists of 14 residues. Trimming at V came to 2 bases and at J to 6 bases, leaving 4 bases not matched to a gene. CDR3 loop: CASSLDYRGNEQFF. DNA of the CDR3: TGTGCCAGCAGTTTAGACTACAGGGGCAATGAGCAGTTCTTC.

In nucleotides, the CDR3 is TGTGCCAGTAGTACCCCTTACTCTGGAAACACCATATATTTT. It encodes CASSTPYSGNTIYF. V usage is TRBV19 and J usage is TRBJ1-3, with no clear D. Germline-derived CDR1 and CDR2 are LNHDA and SQIVND (reference sequence). The V and J ends lost 4 bases and 0 bases respectively, with 7 bases between them. The CDR3 spans 14 residues.

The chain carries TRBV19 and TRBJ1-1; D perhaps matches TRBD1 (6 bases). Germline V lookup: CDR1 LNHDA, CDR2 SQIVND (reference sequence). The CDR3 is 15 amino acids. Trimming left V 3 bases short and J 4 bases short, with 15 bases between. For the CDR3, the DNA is TGTGCCAGTAGTATGGTTGGGGGGCCGGCCACTGAAGCTTTCTTT. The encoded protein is CASSMVGGPATEAFF.

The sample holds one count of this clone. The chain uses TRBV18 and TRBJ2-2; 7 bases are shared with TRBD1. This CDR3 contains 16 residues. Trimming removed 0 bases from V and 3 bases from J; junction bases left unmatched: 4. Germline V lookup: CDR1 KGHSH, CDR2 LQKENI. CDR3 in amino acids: CASSPPTTGDTGELFF. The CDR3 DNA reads TGTGCCAGCTCACCACCGACTACAGGGGACACCGGGGAGCTGTTTTTT.